These T cell receptor beta chains were read from a single sample in a study of blood T cell repertoires in COVID-19. The method was immunoSEQ multiplex PCR; TCRdb's version includes in-frame clones alone and lacks a portion of them. Of some 24,000 clones in the sample, about 89% were seen once. The sequenced sample was peripheral blood. These receptors were obtained from a man in his sixties or seventies with COVID-19, enrolled during active disease. CDR3s include the opening cysteine and the closing phenylalanine or tryptophan. D genes are given only for firm matches. The size of a clone is reported for some rows only, either as once, few or many, or as a class for expanded clones.

D gene,CDR3 length,clone size,J gene,V gene,CDR3 DNA,CDR3 protein
TRBD1,13,-,TRBJ1-6,TRBV6-1,TGTGCCAGCCGCACAGGGGATAATTCACCCCTCCACTTT,CASRTGDNSPLHF
-,13,-,TRBJ2-2,TRBV6-6,TGTGCCAGCAGCACTTCGTCGGCCGGGGAGCTGTTTTTT,CASSTSSAGELFF
-,13,-,TRBJ1-2,TRBV6-5,TGTGCCAGCAAAACCGGGACTAACTATGGCTACACCTTC,CASKTGTNYGYTF
-,13,-,TRBJ2-5,TRBV7-6,TGTGCCAGCAGCTTACAGGGGATGGAGACCCAGTACTTC,CASSLQGMETQYF
-,14,-,TRBJ2-1,TRBV5-1,TGCGCCAGCAGCGCAACAGGGTCCTACAATGAGCAGTTCTTC,CASSATGSYNEQFF
TRBD2,15,-,TRBJ2-1,TRBV11-2,TGTGCCAGCAGTCTTAGCGGGAGAACCTACAATGAGCAGTTCTTC,CASSLSGRTYNEQFF
TRBD2,15,-,TRBJ2-7,TRBV19,TGTGCCAGTAGTCCACGGGGGGGGACCTCCTACGAGCAGTACTTC,CASSPRGGTSYEQYF
TRBD1,14,-,TRBJ1-1,TRBV5-1,TGCGCCAGCCAGACCGAGGGGGCGGGGACTGAAGCTTTCTTT,CASQTEGAGTEAFF
TRBD2,14,-,TRBJ2-2,TRBV6-5,TGTGCCACCCAGACTAGCGGGAGTACCGGGGAGCTGTTTTTT,CATQTSGSTGELFF
TRBD1,15,once,TRBJ1-5,TRBV19,TGTGCCAGTAGTATGCAACAGGGGAAGGGTCAGCCCCAGCATTTT,CASSMQQGKGQPQHF
-,12,-,TRBJ1-2,TRBV5-6,TGTGCCAGCAGCTTGGCGCAGGGTGGCTACACCTTC,CASSLAQGGYTF
TRBD1,15,-,TRBJ1-4,TRBV5-1,TGCGCCAGCAGCTTGGAGGGGCAGGGGGCTCAAAAACTGTTTTTT,CASSLEGQGAQKLFF
-,14,-,TRBJ2-7,TRBV18,TGTGCCAGCTCACCACAGGGAGAGCCCTACGAGCAGTACTTC,CASSPQGEPYEQYF
TRBD1,16,-,TRBJ1-1,TRBV7-2,TGTGCCAGCAGCTTATACCTAAGGGGGCTAGGAGGTGAAGCTTTCTTT,CASSLYLRGLGGEAFF
TRBD2,15,-,TRBJ2-7,TRBV18,TGTGCCAGCTCACCATTACTAGCGCTCTCCTACGAGCAGTACTTC,CASSPLLALSYEQYF
TRBD1,16,-,TRBJ2-5,TRBV3-1/TRBV3-2,TGTGCCAGCAGCCCCCCGGCGTGGCAGGGGGCTGAGACCCAGTACTTC,CASSPPAWQGAETQYF
-,13,large,TRBJ1-4,TRBV27,TGTGCCAGCCGGCTCCCGGGAAGTGAAAAACTGTTTTTT,CASRLPGSEKLFF
-,13,-,TRBJ2-7,TRBV27,TGTGCCAGCAGTTCAAGAGGAAGCCACGAGCAGTACTTC,CASSSRGSHEQYF
-,16,-,TRBJ1-2,TRBV15,TGTGCCACCAGCAGAGAGAGAGATCCCGTTAACTATGGCTACACCTTC,CATSRERDPVNYGYTF
TRBD1,15,-,TRBJ1-3,TRBV6-5,TGTGCCAGCAGTAGGACAGGGACCTCTGGAAACACCATATATTTT,CASSRTGTSGNTIYF